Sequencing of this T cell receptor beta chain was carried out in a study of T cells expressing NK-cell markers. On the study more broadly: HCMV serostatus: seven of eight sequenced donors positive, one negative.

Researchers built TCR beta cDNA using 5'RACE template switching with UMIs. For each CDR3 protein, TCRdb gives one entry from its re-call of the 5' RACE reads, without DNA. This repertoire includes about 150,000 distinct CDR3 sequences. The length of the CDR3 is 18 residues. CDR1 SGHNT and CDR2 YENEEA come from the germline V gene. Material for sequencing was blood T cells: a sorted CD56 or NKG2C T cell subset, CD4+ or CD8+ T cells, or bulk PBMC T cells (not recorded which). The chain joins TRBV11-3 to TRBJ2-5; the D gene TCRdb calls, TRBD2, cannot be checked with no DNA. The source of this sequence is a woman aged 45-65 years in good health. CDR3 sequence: CASSSLPATSGLQETQYF.